This is a list of T cell receptor beta chains from one sample in a study of blood T cell repertoires in COVID-19. Sequencing used immunoSEQ multiplex PCR; TCRdb keeps in-frame clones, though not all of them. The sample consists of tens of thousands of clones, about 85% of them appearing once. Sequencing was performed on peripheral blood. The receptors here all came from a human donor in a cohort sampled during active COVID-19. CDR3s include the opening cysteine and the closing phenylalanine or tryptophan. D genes are given only for firm matches. The listing skips clone size in some rows; elsewhere it reads once, few, many or a size class.

d_call j_call clone_size v_call cdr3_nt cdr3_aa
NA TRBJ1-6 NA TRBV27 TGTGCCAGCAGTCTTCGACGGGTCCCCTCGGAGGCCCTCCACTTT CASSLRRVPSEALHF
TRBD1 TRBJ2-1 NA TRBV11-1 TGTGCCAGCAGCTCAGTACAGGGGCGAAATGAGCAGTTCTTC CASSSVQGRNEQFF
NA TRBJ2-1 NA TRBV4-3 TGCGCCAGCAGCCAAGATTACAGAAGCTCCTACAATGAGCAGTTCTTC CASSQDYRSSYNEQFF
NA TRBJ2-5 NA TRBV24-1 TGTGCCACCAGTGATGCGGGACGACTCGAAGAGACCCAGTACTTC CATSDAGRLEETQYF
NA TRBJ2-2 NA TRBV6-5 TGTGCCAGCGGTTCAGAAAGCGCCGGGGAGCTGTTTTTT CASGSESAGELFF
TRBD1 TRBJ1-1 few TRBV28 TGTGCCAGCAGTTGGGACAGGGGGAACACTGAAGCTTTCTTT CASSWDRGNTEAFF
TRBD1 TRBJ2-2 NA TRBV5-1 TGCGCCAGCAGCCGACAGGGGGCGACCGGGGAGCTGTTTTTT CASSRQGATGELFF
NA TRBJ2-7 NA TRBV6-6 TGTGCCAGCACTCAGGGAAACGAGCAGTACTTC CASTQGNEQYF
NA TRBJ2-2 NA TRBV7-3 TGTGCCAGCAGCCTCCCGGCCGGGGCGAACACCGGGGAGCTGTTTTTT CASSLPAGANTGELFF
NA TRBJ2-3 NA TRBV5-1 TGCGCCAGCAGGCCCCGATCCCATGGCAGTAGCACAGATACGCAGTATTTT CASRPRSHGSSTDTQYF
NA TRBJ2-5 NA TRBV18 TGTGCCAGCTCAACCGGGACTTTATACGCCCAGTACTTC CASSTGTLYAQYF
NA TRBJ1-1 NA TRBV18 TGTGCCAGCTCACTTTGGACAGAGAACACTGAAGCTTTCTTT CASSLWTENTEAFF
NA TRBJ1-3 NA TRBV5-4 TGTGCCAGCAGCTTGGGAGGGTCGGACACCATATATTTT CASSLGGSDTIYF
NA TRBJ1-5 NA TRBV24-1 TGTGCCACCAGTGATTCGAGATCCAAACAGCCCCAGCATTTT CATSDSRSKQPQHF
TRBD2 TRBJ2-1 NA TRBV3-1/TRBV3-2 TGTGCCAGCAGCCAAGACCTAGCGGGGGCCCTATCCTACAATGAGCAGTTCTTC CASSQDLAGALSYNEQFF
NA TRBJ2-2 NA TRBV3-1/TRBV3-2 TGTGCCAGCAGCCACAGAACCGGGGAGCTGTTTTTT CASSHRTGELFF
NA TRBJ1-1 NA TRBV6-5 TGTGCCAGCAGTCCCCAGGGGACTGAAGCTTTCTTT CASSPQGTEAFF
TRBD1 TRBJ1-2 once TRBV10-1 TGCGCCAGCAGTCCCCGGGACAGCCCTTACCACTATGGCTACACCTTC CASSPRDSPYHYGYTF
NA TRBJ2-1 NA TRBV7-8 TGTGCCAGCAGCTTAGCAGGGGCGGTCTACAATGAGCAGTTCTTC CASSLAGAVYNEQFF
TRBD2 TRBJ2-5 NA TRBV4-2 TGTGCCAGCAGCCAAGGAACTACAGCGGGGGTGGAGACCCAGTACTTC CASSQGTTAGVETQYF
TRBD2 TRBJ2-3 NA TRBV9 TGTGCCAGCAGCGCCGGACTAGCAACAGATACGCAGTATTTT CASSAGLATDTQYF
TRBD1 TRBJ1-3 few TRBV5-1 TGCGCCAGCAGGTCACGACAGGGACAGGAAAACACCATATATTTT CASRSRQGQENTIYF
TRBD2 TRBJ2-1 NA TRBV7-2 TGTGCCAGCAGTCCCAGGGTCAGCGGGGGGTACAATGAGCAGTTCTTC CASSPRVSGGYNEQFF
NA TRBJ2-1 NA TRBV28 TGTGCCAGCAGTGGTGGGGGTGGAGGGGCGAATGAGCAGTTCTTC CASSGGGGGANEQFF
NA TRBJ2-2 NA TRBV28 TGTGCCAGCAGTTTCGCGCAGAACACCGGGGAGCTGTTTTTT CASSFAQNTGELFF
NA TRBJ1-4 once TRBV19 TGTGCCAGTAGTGACAGACTAGGATCAACTAATGAAAAACTGTTTTTT CASSDRLGSTNEKLFF
NA TRBJ2-1 NA TRBV9 TGTGCCAGCGAGACAGACAATGAGCAGTTCTTC CASETDNEQFF
NA TRBJ2-5 once TRBV6-5 TGTGCCGGAGGGCACAGCTCCCAAGAGACCCAGTACTTC CAGGHSSQETQYF
TRBD2 TRBJ2-1 NA TRBV11-3 TGTGCCAGCAGCTTGACTAGCGGGGGGGCCGTGGAGCAGTTCTTC CASSLTSGGAVEQFF